This T cell receptor beta chain is from a study of response to subunit inactivated influenza vaccine. Notes on the study in general: The authors proposed limited new T cell recruitment per seasonal influenza vaccination.

This clonotype has a count of ten or more. Its target is unknown. V was cut by 2 bases and J by 4 bases, with 15 bases left in between. The CDR3 is 16 amino acids. CDR1 is SGHRS and CDR2 is YFSETQ in the germline V gene. TCRdb processed the RT-PCR reads anew with MiXCR; each CDR3 protein has one entry. The sample has about 800,000 distinct CDR3 sequences, around 20% seen once; the top ten hold 10%. The V call is TRBV5-1, the J call TRBJ2-2; D gene ambiguous. The receptor was derived from a man aged 45-65 years who received an inactivated influenza vaccine. The sequenced sample was PBMCs from blood, obtained about 5 days after vaccination. The CDR3 loop reads CASSFGQPRVTGELFF. DNA of the CDR3: TGCGCCAGCAGCTTCGGTCAACCGCGAGTCACCGGGGAGCTGTTTTTT.